The 28 T cell receptor beta chains below come from one sample, sequenced in a study of tumor-infiltrating lymphocytes in primary liver carcinoma. TCR beta cDNA came from around 0.5 ug total RNA, primed with a constant-region primer. What produced the TCR beta libraries was three nested multiplex PCR rounds using slightly modified ARM-PCR. Both of the initial two PCR rounds ran for nine to eleven cycles and employed TRBV1-TRBV30 forward primers alongside a C-beta reverse primer. MiXCR, run by TCRdb on the multiplex PCR reads, gives a single entry per CDR3 protein. The table lists roughly 53,000 distinct CDR3 sequences, 70% to 75% of them singletons. Bulk tissue was left unsorted, and RNA and DNA were co-extracted from about 19-30 mg of it. Sequencing was done on a sample of liver tumor tissue from sampling region 2. Subset noted: tumor region T2, inferior pole. These receptors all come from a man aged 35-49 years with primary liver carcinoma and hepatitis B virus infection.

In its sample, this clonotype was seen many times. The chain uses TRBV5-4 and TRBJ2-3; 10 bases align to TRBD2. The CDR3 loop spans 17 amino acids. Trimming removed 4 bases from V and 5 bases from J; junction bases left unmatched: 13. CDR1 SGHNT and CDR2 YYREEE come from the germline V gene (reference sequence). DNA of the CDR3: TGTGCCAGCAGCCCGGACCCTAGCGGGAGTATCATAGATACGCAGTATTTT. Its protein is CASSPDPSGSIIDTQYF.

This clonotype occurred many times. This chain connects TRBV4-1 to TRBJ2-1; 10 positions agree with TRBD1. With 1 base clipped from V and 5 bases from J, the junction kept 5 bases outside the gene matches. The CDR3 consists of 16 residues. Germline CDR1 reads MGHRA; CDR2 reads YSYEKL. CDR3 loop: CASSQAGQGGNNEQFF. The DNA of the CDR3 is TGCGCCAGCAGCCAAGCAGGACAGGGGGGAAACAATGAGCAGTTCTTC.

Comment on this clonotype: Lacking the conserved final phenylalanine or tryptophan, this CDR3 likely reflects a read error. The chain has TRBV12-3 or TRBV12-4 and TRBJ2-7, with a weak D call TRBD1 (6 bases). This CDR3 has 13 amino acids. V was trimmed by 7 bases and J by 3 bases, leaving 13 bases between them. The CDR3 DNA is TGTGCCAGCACTCGACAGGAATACTACGAGCAGTACCTC. Encoded protein: CASTRQEYYEQYL.

To note about this clonotype: Lacking the conserved final phenylalanine or tryptophan, this CDR3 likely reflects a read error. The V and J genes are TRBV6-6 and TRBJ1-1; the D is unclear. Germline values: CDR1 MNHNY, CDR2 SVGAGI (reference sequence). CDR3 length equals 14 residues. The V end was cut by 0 bases, the J end by 8 bases, with 13 bases between. The CDR3 DNA reads as TGTGCCAGCAGTTACTCGATTGCGACCACGGAAGCTTTCATT. Its protein is CASSYSIATTEAFI.

With regard to this clonotype: The CDR3 does not close with the conserved phenylalanine or tryptophan, likely indicating a read error. V and J are TRBV19 and TRBJ2-1; 7 nucleotides match TRBD2. This CDR3 is 15 amino acids long. In germline, CDR1 is LNHDA, CDR2 SQIVND (reference sequence). V shed 11 bases, J shed 0 bases, and the junction held 10 bases outside the gene matches. The CDR3: CAGGGDQSSYNEQFL. The CDR3 nucleotides read TGTGCCGGTGGGGGGGACCAGAGCTCCTACAATGAGCAGTTCTTA.

At least ten counts were recorded for this clonotype. CDR3 in DNA: TGTGCCAGCACCCGAAGGGAAACCGGGGAGCTGTTTTTT. Its translation is CASTRRETGELFF. The V gene is TRBV6-2 or TRBV6-3, the J gene TRBJ2-2, with D uncertain. The CDR3 totals 13 residues. CDR1 and CDR2 from the germline V gene are MNHEY and SVGEGT. Trimming removed 7 bases from V and 5 bases from J, with 11 bases in between.

Ten or more counts support this clonotype. V and J are TRBV4-1 and TRBJ2-3, with no clear D. The V gene's germline CDR1 is MGHRA and CDR2 YSYEKL. The CDR3 spans 13 residues. Trimming cost V 0 bases and J 7 bases, with 8 bases left between them. As DNA, the CDR3 is TGCGCCAGCAGCCAAGATCTGCCTAATACGCAGTATTTT. Translating it yields CASSQDLPNTQYF.

Concerning this clonotype: A read error may produce the germline difference seen at one junction end. The genes are TRBV20-1 and TRBJ2-7, with a possible D match to TRBD2 (6 bases). The CDR3 is made up of 11 amino acids. CDR1 and CDR2 from the germline V gene are DFQATT and SNEGSKA (reference sequence). The CDR3 DNA sequence: TGCAGTGCTCGTCGGGGGAACGAGAAGTACTTC. This translates into CSARRGNEKYF.

In regard to this clonotype: The junction shows a germline mismatch at one end, possibly a read error. The CDR3 sequence: CVSSLGTDLTGYTF. The DNA for the CDR3 is TGTGTCAGCAGTCTCGGGACAGACCTAACTGGCTACACCTTT. The chain has TRBV12-3 or TRBV12-4 and TRBJ1-2, with 7 bases that match TRBD1. The CDR3 totals 14 residues.

A remark on this clonotype: A much larger clone lies a single base off, so this may be a read error. The gene calls are TRBV11-1 and TRBJ2-7; 8 bases map to TRBD1. The CDR3 extends over 13 amino acids. The germline V gene encodes CDR1 SGHAT and CDR2 FQDESV (reference sequence). CDR3 nucleotides: TGTGCCAACAGGGGGAAGCGATCCTACGACCAGTACTTC. The encoded protein is CANRGKRSYDQYF. Using reference TRBV11-1 and TRBJ2-7 for the parts outside the CDR3, the full variable domain is EAEVAQSPRYKITEKSQAVAFWCDPISGHATLYWYRQILGQGPELLVQFQDESVVDDSQLPKDRFSAERLKGVDSTLKIQPAELGDSAMYLCANRGKRSYDQYFGPGTRLTVT.

This clonotype was seen ten or more times. The chain has TRBV24-1 and TRBJ2-2; tentatively, D is TRBD2 (5 bases). Germline assignment: CDR1 KGHDR and CDR2 SFDVKD. CDR3 length: 15 amino acids. V dropped 1 base and J dropped 3 bases, with 8 bases sitting between them. The CDR3 coding sequence is TGTGCCACCAGTGATTTAGCGCGGGACACCGGGGAGCTGTTTTTT. Protein sequence: CATSDLARDTGELFF.

This clonotype was observed once. Because the CDR3's place on the DNA is in doubt, the DNA is left out and the CDR3 is given as listed by TCRdb. V usage is TRBV29-1 and J usage is TRBJ1-1; no check of the table's D call, TRBD1, against the DNA was made. The CDR3 is 15 amino acids in total, end residues counted. Germline CDR1 SQVTM, CDR2 ANQGSEA. The CDR3 protein is CSVGRGAQVNTESFF.

As regards this clonotype: The conserved phenylalanine or tryptophan normally closing the CDR3 is absent here, so this likely arose from a read error. J is TRBJ2-7 and V is TRBV6-6, with 9 bases that match TRBD1. The CDR3 is 15 amino acids. Germline V gene data show CDR1 as MNHNY and CDR2 as SVGAGI (reference sequence). CDR3 region: CASRDHGTGSCEQYS. Here the CDR3 DNA reads TGTGCCAGCAGGGATCACGGGACAGGGTCCTGCGAGCAGTACTCC.

As regards this clonotype: Likely a read error: the CDR3 ends without its conserved phenylalanine or tryptophan. V is TRBV6-1 and J is TRBJ2-7; D call uncertain. V was pared by 9 bases and J by 3 bases, with 12 bases between. This CDR3 contains 12 residues. Germline V gives CDR1 MNHNS, CDR2 SASEGT. CDR3: CASNPGHYEQYS. The CDR3 coding sequence is TGTGCCAGTAACCCGGGCCACTACGAGCAGTACTCC.

This clonotype has only one observation. Mismatch with germline at one junction end may stem from a read error. This chain uses TRBV11-1 with TRBJ2-3; 11 bases agree with TRBD2. The length of the CDR3 is 16 residues. Germline V CDR1 and CDR2: SGHAT, FQDESV (reference sequence). The CDR3 protein is CASGKGLAVSADTQYF. The CDR3 DNA sequence: TGTGCCAGCGGCAAGGGACTAGCGGTTAGCGCAGATACACAGTATTTT.

Turning to this clonotype: Mismatch with germline at one junction end may stem from a read error. This rearrangement joins TRBV6-1 to TRBJ2-1; a weak D match, TRBD2 (5 bases). Germline V gene sequence: CDR1 MNHNS, CDR2 SASEGT. This CDR3 region has 11 residues. The CDR3 region is CVSGEQNEQFF. CDR3 in DNA: TGTGTCAGCGGTGAACAGAATGAGCAGTTCTTC.

Comment on this clonotype: The germline gene is not matched at one end of the junction; a read error may be the cause. CDR3 sequence: CASSSNTSGTYEQYF. The CDR3 DNA follows: TGTGCCAGCAGCTCTAATACTAGCGGGACCTATGAGCAGTACTTC. J is TRBJ2-7 and V is TRBV11-2; 10 positions agree with TRBD2. Germline CDR1 SGHAT, CDR2 FQNNGV. The CDR3 consists of 15 residues.

As to this clonotype: The junction and the germline gene differ at one end; a read error may be behind it. The gene calls are TRBV7-2 and TRBJ1-1; 8 bases are a match to TRBD1. Germline V gene lookup returns CDR1 SGHTA and CDR2 FQGNSA. The CDR3 spans 13 residues. CDR3 nucleotides: TGTGCCAGCAGCTGGACAGGGAACATTGAAGCTTTCTTT. Amino acid sequence: CASSWTGNIEAFF.

This clonotype was found once. Likely a read error: the CDR3 ends without its conserved phenylalanine or tryptophan. The chain carries TRBV11-2 and TRBJ2-1; no clear D. The germline CDR1 and CDR2 sequences are SGHAT and FQNNGV. The CDR3 has 14 residues. The CDR3 DNA follows: TGTGCGAGCAGCACGATGCTAGGAAGCAATGAGCAGTTCTTA. Translation gives CASSTMLGSNEQFL.

In its sample, this clonotype was seen once. The junction departs from germline at one end; a sequencing error may be responsible. The chain combines TRBV5-4 with TRBJ2-7; D is possibly TRBD1 or TRBD2 (5 bases each). Germline CDR1 SGHNT, CDR2 YYREEE (reference sequence). The CDR3 has 15 residues. CDR3 sequence (DNA): TGTGCCAGCAGCTGGTGTGGATTAGTCCGGGACGAGCAGTCCTTC. It translates to CASSWCGLVRDEQSF.

As concerns this clonotype: Since the CDR3 does not end with the conserved phenylalanine or tryptophan, this likely comes from a read error. No DNA is shown, since the ends of the CDR3 on it are uncertain; the CDR3 is the one TCRdb lists. The CDR3 loop reads CASAQGAGNTIQL. J is TRBJ1-3 and V is TRBV11-2; the DNA was not compared with TRBD1, the D call given in the table. With termini counted, the CDR3 has 13 amino acids. Looked up from germline, CDR1 is SGHAT and CDR2 is FQNNGV.

A word on this clonotype: At one end, the junction sequence differs from germline, possibly due to a read error. The rearrangement links TRBV29-1 to TRBJ2-1, with 7 nucleotides matching TRBD1. The CDR3 is made up of 14 amino acids. Germline V lookup: CDR1 SQVTM, CDR2 ANQGSEA. The CDR3 loop is CCVGDDRVWDEQFF. The CDR3, as DNA: TGCTGCGTTGGTGACGACAGGGTGTGGGATGAGCAGTTCTTC.

This clonotype was seen once. Likely a read error: the CDR3 ends without its conserved phenylalanine or tryptophan. The rearrangement joins TRBV29-1 to TRBJ2-1; 9 bases match TRBD1. This CDR3 region has 14 residues. With V trimmed by 7 bases and J by 5 bases, 9 bases remained unmatched. Looked up from germline, CDR1 is SQVTM and CDR2 is ANQGSEA. The CDR3 coding sequence is TGCAGCGCTCTGAGGGGGACAGGGAACAATGAGCAGTTCTCT. It encodes CSALRGTGNNEQFS.

Points on this clonotype: One end of the junction varies from germline; a read error may be responsible. The V call is TRBV5-6, the J call TRBJ2-1; D call uncertain. CDR1 and CDR2 (germline): SGHDT, YYEEEE. This CDR3 region has 12 residues. This chain's CDR3 is CASSTKIGEQPF. The CDR3 coding sequence is TGTGCCAGCAGCACCAAGATTGGTGAGCAGCCCTTC.

To note about this clonotype: A read error may produce the germline difference seen at one junction end. The chain employs TRBV11-2 and TRBJ2-1, with D possibly called TRBD1 or TRBD2 (5 bases each). The CDR3 runs 15 residues. From germline, CDR1 is SGHAT and CDR2 FQNNGV. The CDR3 bases are TGTGCCAGCGTACTAGGGGACCTCAGAGGACATGAGCAGATCTTC. It codes for CASVLGDLRGHEQIF.

Regarding this clonotype: An end of the junction does not agree with germline; a read error may underlie this. V usage is TRBV4-2 and J usage is TRBJ2-7; perhaps TRBD1 as D (6 bases). The CDR3 length is 12 residues. Looked up from germline, CDR1 is LGHNA and CDR2 is YNFKEQ. DNA for the CDR3: TGTGCCAGCAGTCAAGGGGGTCATGAGCAGTACTTC. Translating it yields CASSQGGHEQYF.

This clonotype was observed many times. V usage is TRBV6-1 and J usage is TRBJ1-1; TRBD1 matches 7 bases. V lost 6 bases and J lost 1; bases outside the gene matches: 2. There are 13 residues in the CDR3. CDR1 is MNHNS, CDR2 SASEGT, per germline. The CDR3 DNA reads TGTGCCAGCAGAAGGACAGGGAACACTGAAGCTTTCTTT. This codes for CASRRTGNTEAFF.

In regard to this clonotype: Without the conserved terminal phenylalanine or tryptophan, this CDR3 likely stems from a read error. Because the CDR3's place on the DNA is in doubt, the DNA is left out and the CDR3 is given as listed by TCRdb. This sequence joins TRBV11-2 and TRBJ2-1. Germline V lookup: CDR1 SGHAT, CDR2 FQNNGV. Ends included, the CDR3 has 14 residues. The CDR3 sequence is CASSLGVPYNEEFL.